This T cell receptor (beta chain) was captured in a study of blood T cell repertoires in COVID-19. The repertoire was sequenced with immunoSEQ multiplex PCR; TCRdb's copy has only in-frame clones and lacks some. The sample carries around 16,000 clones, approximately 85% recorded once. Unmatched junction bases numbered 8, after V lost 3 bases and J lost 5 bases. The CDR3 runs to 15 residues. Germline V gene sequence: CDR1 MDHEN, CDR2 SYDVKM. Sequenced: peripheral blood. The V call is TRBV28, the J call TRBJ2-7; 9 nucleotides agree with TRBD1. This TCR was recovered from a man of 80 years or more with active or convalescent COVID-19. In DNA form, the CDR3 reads TGTGCCAGCAGTTTGGCGGGACAGGGTAATCACGAGCAGTACTTC. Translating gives CASSLAGQGNHEQYF. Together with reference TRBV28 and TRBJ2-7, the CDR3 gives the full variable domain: DVKVTQSSRYLVKRTGEKVFLECVQDMDHENMFWYRQDPGLGLRLIYFSYDVKMKEKGDIPEGYSVSREKKERFSLILESASTNQTSMYLCASSLAGQGNHEQYFGPGTRLTVT.